A selection of T cell receptor beta chains follows, all from one sample in a study of blood T cells in healthy people across ages. TCRdb reprocessed the 5' RACE reads via MiXCR and lists one record per CDR3 protein. Among 650,000 to 1,000,000 distinct CDR3 sequences listed, less than 60% were seen once. The sequencing sample was made of blood. The receptors derive from a man at least 80 years old in good health. Each CDR3 is given with its conserved first and last residue. D genes are given only for firm matches. Clone size is not always given. Where it is, it says once, few, many or a class for expanded clones.

V gene,clone size,J gene,D gene,CDR3 protein,CDR3 DNA
TRBV25-1,once,TRBJ2-7,TRBD1,CASSPPGTATYEQYF,TGTGCCAGCAGCCCCCCCGGGACAGCTACCTACGAGCAGTACTTC
TRBV6-2/TRBV6-3,few,TRBJ2-7,TRBD2,CASSRASGSYEQYF,TGTGCCAGTAGTAGGGCTAGCGGGAGCTACGAGCAGTACTTC
TRBV28,NA,TRBJ2-2,NA,CASSSGDRTGELFF,TGTGCCAGCAGTTCGGGGGATCGGACCGGGGAGCTGTTTTTT
TRBV9,few,TRBJ2-5,NA,CASSVGGRRRETQYF,TGTGCCAGCAGCGTAGGGGGCAGGCGACGAGAGACCCAGTACTTC
TRBV2,NA,TRBJ2-7,TRBD1,CASSDEVRDRSSYGQYF,TGTGCCAGCAGTGATGAAGTCCGGGACAGGAGCTCCTACGGGCAGTACTTC
TRBV21-1,NA,TRBJ2-1,NA,CASSKVGHGFF,TGTGCCAGCAGCAAAGTTGGACATGGGTTCTTC
TRBV7-8,NA,TRBJ2-7,NA,CASSSTQVSYEQYF,TGTGCCAGCAGCTCTACGCAGGTCTCCTACGAGCAGTACTTC
TRBV29-1,once,TRBJ1-2,NA,CSVPEGLIDYGYTF,TGCAGCGTCCCGGAAGGGTTGATAGACTATGGCTACACCTTC
TRBV28,NA,TRBJ2-3,NA,CASSLIGRVSDTQYF,TGTGCCAGCAGTTTGATAGGTAGGGTATCCGATACGCAGTATTTT
TRBV15,NA,TRBJ1-2,NA,CATSKVSGLGYTF,TGTGCCACCAGCAAAGTATCCGGGCTCGGCTACACCTTC
TRBV28,NA,TRBJ1-5,NA,CASSARQGNQPQHF,TGTGCCAGCAGTGCCCGACAGGGCAATCAGCCCCAGCATTTT
TRBV20-1,NA,TRBJ2-7,TRBD1,CSVPGTGGMYEQYF,TGCAGTGTACCCGGGACAGGGGGGATGTACGAGCAGTACTTC
TRBV2,few,TRBJ1-1,TRBD1,CASSIRGLAEAFF,TGTGCCAGCAGTATCAGGGGGCTCGCTGAAGCTTTCTTT
TRBV9,few,TRBJ2-3,TRBD2,CATSRTSGSTDTQYF,TGTGCCACTTCCCGGACTAGCGGGAGCACAGATACGCAGTATTTT
TRBV7-2,NA,TRBJ1-5,NA,CASSSPPNQPQHF,TGTGCCAGCAGCTCCCCTCCAAATCAGCCCCAGCATTTT
TRBV6-2/TRBV6-3,NA,TRBJ2-1,NA,CASSYVSGRGTTYNEQFF,TGTGCCAGCAGTTATGTATCTGGTCGGGGAACCACCTACAATGAGCAGTTCTTC
TRBV5-1,NA,TRBJ2-1,NA,CASSALRISYNEQFF,TGCGCCAGTTCGGCCTTGCGGATCTCCTACAATGAGCAGTTCTTC
TRBV4-2,NA,TRBJ2-7,TRBD1,CASSQDWAQGVYEQYF,TGTGCCAGCAGCCAAGATTGGGCTCAGGGGGTCTACGAGCAGTACTTC
TRBV20-1,once,TRBJ2-7,NA,CSARLRNEVHEQYF,TGCAGTGCTAGACTCCGGAACGAGGTCCACGAGCAGTACTTC
TRBV29-1,NA,TRBJ2-2,NA,CSGATGRNTGELFF,TGCAGCGGTGCGACCGGGCGGAACACCGGGGAGCTGTTTTTT
TRBV12-3/TRBV12-4,few,TRBJ2-2,NA,CASSPPGRVNTGELFF,TGTGCCAGCAGTCCCCCTGGGCGGGTGAACACCGGGGAGCTGTTTTTT
TRBV29-1,NA,TRBJ2-3,NA,CSVERSENTDTQYF,TGCAGCGTTGAAAGGAGTGAAAACACAGATACGCAGTATTTT
TRBV5-1,many,TRBJ2-5,NA,CASSLTGAQETQYF,TGCGCCAGCAGCTTGACTGGGGCCCAAGAGACCCAGTACTTC
TRBV10-3,NA,TRBJ2-5,NA,CAISESLGTGETQYF,TGTGCCATCAGTGAGTCGTTGGGAACGGGGGAGACCCAGTACTTC
TRBV2,once,TRBJ2-7,NA,CASSEGGDRYEQYF,TGTGCCAGCAGTGAGGGCGGGGACCGATACGAGCAGTACTTC
TRBV12-3/TRBV12-4,NA,TRBJ2-1,TRBD2,CASSSGLAGVGEQFF,TGTGCCAGCAGTTCGGGACTAGCGGGAGTCGGTGAGCAGTTCTTC
TRBV6-5,NA,TRBJ1-5,NA,CASSYSGRGTVGDQPQHF,TGTGCCAGCAGTTACTCAGGGAGAGGGACTGTCGGTGATCAGCCCCAGCATTTT